The 8 T cell receptor beta chains below all came from one sample that was sequenced in a study of blood T cell repertoires in COVID-19. Profiled with immunoSEQ multiplex PCR; TCRdb holds only in-frame clones, not every one. The table records approximately 230,000 clones, around 89% of them present only once. The source material was PBMCs or T cells enriched from blood (not recorded which). The source is a woman in her thirties who had recovered from COVID-19.

The chain combines TRBV19 with TRBJ1-1, with 7 bases that match TRBD1. After removal of 3 bases from V and 2 bases from J, the junction contained 3 bases not matched to a gene. The V gene's germline CDR1 is LNHDA and CDR2 SQIVND (reference sequence). CDR3 size: 14 residues. The CDR3 protein is CASSIQGDNTEAFF. The CDR3 DNA sequence: TGTGCCAGTAGTATCCAGGGGGACAACACTGAAGCTTTCTTT.

The genes are TRBV11-3 and TRBJ2-1; 11 bases are a match to TRBD2. There are 16 residues in the CDR3. The germline V gene has CDR1 SGHNT and CDR2 YENEEA. The ends lost 5 bases at V and 6 bases at J; junction bases unmatched: 9. The CDR3 nucleotides are TGTGCCAGCAGCCTTTCCGCAACTAGCGGGAGCAATGAGCAGTTCTTC. Residues: CASSLSATSGSNEQFF.

This clone was counted between two and nine times. The chain uses TRBV5-1 and TRBJ2-2; unclear D gene. V was cut by 0 bases and J by 0 bases, with 9 bases left in between. This CDR3 spans 16 amino acids. Germline V CDR1 and CDR2: SGHRS, YFSETQ. CDR3 nucleotides: TGCGCCAGCAGCTTGGTCGCTAACGCGAACACCGGGGAGCTGTTTTTT. Protein: CASSLVANANTGELFF. Full variable domain (rest looked up from reference TRBV5-1 and TRBJ2-2): KAGVTQTPRYLIKTRGQQVTLSCSPISGHRSVSWYQQTPGQGLQFLFEYFSETQRNKGNFPGRFSGRQFSNSRSEMNVSTLELGDSALYLCASSLVANANTGELFFGEGSRLTVL.

The CDR3 DNA reads TGTGCCAGCAGCCCAGACAGGAAAGAGACCCAGTACTTC. Protein product: CASSPDRKETQYF. The genes are TRBV7-9 and TRBJ2-5, with D possibly TRBD1 on 6 matching bases. The V gene lost 5 bases and the J gene lost 3 bases, with 10 bases spanning the gap. Looked up from germline, CDR1 is SEHNR and CDR2 is FQNEAQ (reference sequence). This CDR3 is built from 13 residues.

The gene calls are TRBV7-2 and TRBJ1-1, with a weak D call TRBD1 (6 bases). Germline loops: CDR1 SGHTA, CDR2 FQGNSA. V was pared by 0 bases and J by 4 bases, with 15 bases between. The CDR3 runs 16 residues. In DNA, the CDR3 is TGTGCCAGCAGCTTAGCCCTAACAGGGTTGGCCACTGAAGCTTTCTTT. It specifies CASSLALTGLATEAFF.

This sequence joins TRBV11-1 and TRBJ2-7; D perhaps matches TRBD2 (5 bases). Germline V lookup: CDR1 SGHAT, CDR2 FQDESV (reference sequence). Trimming removed 8 bases at V and 4 bases at J, with 15 bases between. The CDR3 length is 13 residues. The CDR3 here is CASGGGAYYEQYF. The CDR3, as DNA: TGTGCCAGCGGAGGAGGAGCGTATTACGAGCAGTACTTC.

V usage is TRBV5-6 and J usage is TRBJ1-2; 8 bases are a match to TRBD1. Per the germline V gene, CDR1 is SGHDT and CDR2 is YYEEEE. This CDR3 comprises 14 residues. The junction had 9 bases not matched to a gene; V was cut back by 7 bases and J by 4 bases. As DNA, the CDR3 is TGTGCCAGCGTAAGACAGGGGCTGAGCTATGGCTACACCTTC. The encoded protein is CASVRQGLSYGYTF.

This rearrangement joins TRBV19 to TRBJ1-2, with TRBD1 matching 7 bases. Germline values: CDR1 LNHDA, CDR2 SQIVND (reference sequence). The CDR3 is 15 amino acids. With 7 bases clipped from V and 6 bases from J, the junction kept 14 bases outside the gene matches. CDR3 DNA: TGTGCCAGTACCACGGCCCGGGGACAGAGGAATGGCTACACCTTC. Translated: CASTTARGQRNGYTF.